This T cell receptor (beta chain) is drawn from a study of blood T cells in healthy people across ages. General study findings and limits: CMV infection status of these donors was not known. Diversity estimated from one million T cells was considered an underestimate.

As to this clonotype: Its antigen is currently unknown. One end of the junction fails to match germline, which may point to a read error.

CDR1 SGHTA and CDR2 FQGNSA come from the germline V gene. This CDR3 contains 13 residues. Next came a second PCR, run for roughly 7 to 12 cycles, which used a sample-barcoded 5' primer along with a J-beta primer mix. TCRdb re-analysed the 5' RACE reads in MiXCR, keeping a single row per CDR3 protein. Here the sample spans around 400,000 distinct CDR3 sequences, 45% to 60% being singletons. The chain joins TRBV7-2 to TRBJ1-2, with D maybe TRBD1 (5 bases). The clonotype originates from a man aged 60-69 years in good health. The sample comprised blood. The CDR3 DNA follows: TGTGCCAGCAGCCAGCTAAGGGGAAATGGCTGCACCTTC. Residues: CASSQLRGNGCTF.